This TCR beta chain was identified during a study of blood T cells in healthy people across ages (dated by TCRdb to between 2014 and 2017). General notes on the study: In model experiments, roughly one uniquely barcoded TCR beta cDNA molecule per two T cells was captured by template switching. Donors were grouped into four age groups: young (average roughly 15 years), middle-aged (39), aged (around 62) and long-lived (around 80). The study analyzed two additional independent replicas of 1 million unique cDNA reads from the same blood draw for two donors, one aged 18 to 29 and one aged 80 or older. To track age-related changes in TCR beta repertoire diversity, the study relied on deep sequencing normalized with unique cDNA molecular identifiers. Donors of different ages were randomly distributed across sequencing lanes to avoid experimental bias.

Library prep was done by 5' RACE. The instrument was an Illumina HiSeq 2500. The second PCR ran for about 6 to 12 cycles and used a J-beta primer mix along with a sample-barcoded 5' primer. A unique molecular identifier was introduced onto each TCR beta cDNA molecule by a template-switch 5' adaptor carrying 12 random nucleotides. Each sample yielded at least 3 million CDR3-containing paired-end reads. All of the RNA was converted into first-strand cDNA using the Mint cDNA synthesis kit, with a TRBC-specific oligonucleotide serving as the primer. All cDNA was treated with uracil-DNA glycosylase and then went through a first 18-cycle PCR with the universal primers M1SS and BC2_uni_R. Per the source publication's procedure: For normalization, 1 million high-quality reads, each with a distinct molecular identifier, were randomly selected from each sample. Reads with shared molecular identifiers were discarded instead of being binned into consensus sequences. MiTCR, set to a Q25 quality threshold and the strictest error-elimination algorithm, was used for CDR3 identification, clonotype clustering and error correction. A nonparametric unseen species model with Euler transformation was used to estimate lower-bound total TCR beta diversity. TCRdb reran the public reads through fastp at Q25 and MiXCR, keeping productive beta chains. All rows with the same CDR3 protein become a single entry with the most common DNA and genes. TCRdb's processing, not the authors' own work, is the source of the V and J calls. The sample table lists about 1.8 million distinct CDR3 sequences, 49% of them with a count of one. The ten top clones hold about 2.1% of the sample.

The 40 or so donors, aged 6 to 90 years, were systemically healthy Caucasian individuals from Russia. About 9.8 milliliters of peripheral blood were drawn from each donor into EDTA-treated Vacutainer tubes. Ficoll-Paque density-gradient centrifugation was used to isolate PBMCs, with at least 6 million per sample. Trizol reagent was used to extract total RNA from PBMCs, with at least 5.5 micrograms per sample. For every donor, an aliquot of PBMCs went through flow cytometry to measure the percentages of naive CD45RAhigh/CD27high T cells. Remarks on this clonotype: What antigen it recognizes has not been identified. The sample holds no much larger clone one base away, and base qualities are not on file.

Results and caveats for the whole study, not just this receptor: Estimates of total diversity from one million sequenced T cells were regarded as lower bounds and underestimates. Because donor CMV infection status was unknown, age-related changes in expanded clonotypes were potentially confounded. A strong correlation was found between observed TCR beta diversity and the percentage of naive T cells measured by flow cytometry. Since profiling was done on bulk unsorted PBMCs, naive and antigen-experienced compartments could not be conclusively compared. Observed TCR beta diversity per million T cells fell roughly linearly with age, and a significant reduction was already apparent by age around 44. The long-lived group showed more naive CD4+ T cells, fewer expanded clones and increased TCR diversity than the aged group, suggesting age selection.

The cysteine opens and the phenylalanine closes a CDR3 of 19 amino acids. Only the CDR3 region is kept as DNA, spanning 57 bases read in frame from base 1. V is trimmed back by 2 bases and J by 0 bases, and the junction contains 11 bases that no gene match accounts for. CDR1 and CDR2 (KGHSY, FQNENV) derive from the germline V gene. Source material: blood. The TCR was taken from a middle-aged woman in good health. The receptor chain draws on TRBV16 and TRBJ1-4, with 8 central nucleotides matching TRBD1. The CDR3 in this case is CASSQNRGRKGATNEKLFF. The nucleotides read TGTGCCAGCAGCCAAAACAGGGGGAGAAAGGGAGCAACTAATGAAAAACTGTTTTTT. Where the CDR3 stops, the reference TRBV16 and TRBJ1-4 genes take over; the full variable domain is GEEVAQTPKHLVRGEGQKAKLYCAPIKGHSYVFWYQQVLKNEFKFLISFQNENVFDETGMPKERFSAKCLPNSPCSLEIQATKLEDSAVYFCASSQNRGRKGATNEKLFFGSGTQLSVL.